Sequencing of this T cell receptor beta chain was carried out in a study of T-cell reconstitution after alpha-beta-depleted transplantation in children. Study observations and caveats: Certain patients had high TCRbeta diversity at day 60, and it came from recipient T cells and thymic progenitors that survived.

Concerning this clonotype: Antigen specificity is unknown.

Unique molecular identifiers were built into the TCRbeta library. TCRdb called the PCR reads again in MiXCR, with one record for every CDR3 protein. The data hold hundreds of thousands of distinct CDR3 sequences, with under 15% observed a single time. The CDR3 extends over 13 amino acids. Germline CDR1 KGHSH, CDR2 LQKENI. V lost 2 bases and J lost 4, with 8 bases in between. The receptor was isolated from a girl aged 2-10 years with congenital amegakaryocytic thrombocytopenia, due to receive a stem cell transplant. The chain joins TRBV18 to TRBJ1-1; D remains unclear. Sequencing used PBMCs, obtained before TCRalphabeta/CD19-depleted stem cell transplant. Written as DNA, the CDR3 is TGTGCCAGCTCACCAGTGTTTTCCACTGAAGCTTTCTTT. It encodes CASSPVFSTEAFF. The entire variable domain, with the rest obtained from reference TRBV18 and TRBJ1-1, is as follows: NAGVMQNPRHLVRRRGQEARLRCSPMKGHSHVYWYRQLPEEGLKFMVYLQKENIIDESGMPKERFSAEFPKEGPSILRIQQVVRGDSAAYFCASSPVFSTEAFFGQGTRLTVV.